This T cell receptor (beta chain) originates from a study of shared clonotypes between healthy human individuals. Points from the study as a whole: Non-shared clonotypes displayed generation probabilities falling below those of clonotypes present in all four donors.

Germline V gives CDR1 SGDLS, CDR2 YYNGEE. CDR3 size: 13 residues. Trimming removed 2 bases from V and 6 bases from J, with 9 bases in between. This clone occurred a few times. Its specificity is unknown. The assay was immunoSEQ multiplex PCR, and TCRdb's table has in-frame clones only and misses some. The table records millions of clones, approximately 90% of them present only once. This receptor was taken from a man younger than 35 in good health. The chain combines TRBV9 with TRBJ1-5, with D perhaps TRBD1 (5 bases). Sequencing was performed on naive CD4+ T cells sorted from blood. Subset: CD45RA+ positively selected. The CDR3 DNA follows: TGTGCCAGCAGCGTGGGGGACCGTCAGCCCCAGCATTTT. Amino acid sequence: CASSVGDRQPQHF.